This T cell receptor (beta chain) is drawn from a study of blood T cell repertoires in COVID-19. From germline, CDR1 is MNHEY and CDR2 SMNVEV (reference sequence). V gave up 3 bases and J gave up 7 bases, with 12 bases separating them. This CDR3 region has 13 residues. Clones were sequenced by immunoSEQ multiplex PCR, and TCRdb holds only the in-frame ones, with some missing. The sample has around 270,000 clones; more than 90% are singletons. The sequenced sample consisted of peripheral blood. The genes are TRBV27 and TRBJ2-5, with D possibly matching TRBD1 (5 bases). The TCR comes from a person aged 18-30 years with COVID-19, enrolled during active disease. The CDR3 DNA reads as TGTGCCAGCAGTTTTGGGGCCTATGGGACCCAGTACTTC. Protein product: CASSFGAYGTQYF.